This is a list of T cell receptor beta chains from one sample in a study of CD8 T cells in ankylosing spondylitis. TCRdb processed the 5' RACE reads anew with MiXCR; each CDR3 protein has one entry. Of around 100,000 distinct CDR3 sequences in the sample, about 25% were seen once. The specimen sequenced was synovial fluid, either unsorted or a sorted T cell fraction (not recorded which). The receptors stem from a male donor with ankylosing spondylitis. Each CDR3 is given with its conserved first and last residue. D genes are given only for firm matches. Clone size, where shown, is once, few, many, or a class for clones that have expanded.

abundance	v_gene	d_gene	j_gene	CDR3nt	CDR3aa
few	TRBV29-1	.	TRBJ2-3	TGCAGCGTCCGGGACGTAAATACGCAGTATTTT	CSVRDVNTQYF
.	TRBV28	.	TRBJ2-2	TGTGCCAGCATCGTTCGGGGCACCGGGGAGCTGTTTTTT	CASIVRGTGELFF
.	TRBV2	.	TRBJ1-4	TGTGCCAGCAGTGTTACTAATGAAAAACTGTTTTTT	CASSVTNEKLFF
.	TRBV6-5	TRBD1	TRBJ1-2	TGTGCCAGCAGTTACTCCGGGACAGGGTCTGGCTATGGCTACACCTTC	CASSYSGTGSGYGYTF
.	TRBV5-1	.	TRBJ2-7	TGCGCCAGCAGCCCGAGGGCCGCAGACGAGCAGTACTTC	CASSPRAADEQYF
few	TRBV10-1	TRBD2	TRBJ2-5	TGCGCCAGCAGTCTCGGGACTAGCGGGAGTGCGGAGACCCAGTACTTC	CASSLGTSGSAETQYF
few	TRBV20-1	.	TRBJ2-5	TGCAGTGCTAGAGATCTAAGAGCGTCTGAGACCCAGTACTTC	CSARDLRASETQYF
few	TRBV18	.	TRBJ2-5	TGTGCCAGCTCCCAGGGACTGGGGACTGAGACCCAGTACTTC	CASSQGLGTETQYF
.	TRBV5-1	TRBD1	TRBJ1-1	TGCGCCAGCAGCTTGGTCACAGGGGTTCGGACTGAAGCTTTCTTT	CASSLVTGVRTEAFF
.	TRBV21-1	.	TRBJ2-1	TGTGCCAGCAGCATTTTACTCAGGGGGTCCTACAATGAGCAGTTCTTC	CASSILLRGSYNEQFF
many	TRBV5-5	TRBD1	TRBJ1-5	TGTGCCAGCAGCGCGGACAGGGGTGGAAGCTTTAGCAATCAGCCCCAGCATTTT	CASSADRGGSFSNQPQHF
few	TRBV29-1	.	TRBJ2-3	TGCAGCGCCCGGGGAGAGTCCGGAGCAGATACGCAGTATTTT	CSARGESGADTQYF
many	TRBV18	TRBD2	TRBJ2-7	TGTGCCAGCTCACCGGGACTAGCTGGAGAGCAGTACTTC	CASSPGLAGEQYF
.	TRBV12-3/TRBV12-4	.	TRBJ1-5	TGTGCCAGCAGCCCGAGGGGGGACGATCAGCCCCAGCATTTT	CASSPRGDDQPQHF
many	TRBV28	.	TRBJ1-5	TGTGCCAGCAGTTATGGCGCCGGACATCAGCCCCAGCATTTT	CASSYGAGHQPQHF
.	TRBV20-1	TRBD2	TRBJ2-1	TGCAGTGCTTGCCCGACTAGCGGGAGATTCGAGAATGAGCAGTTCTTC	CSACPTSGRFENEQFF
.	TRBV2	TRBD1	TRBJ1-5	TGTGCCAGCCAGACAGGGAGCGGCAATCAGCCCCAGCATTTT	CASQTGSGNQPQHF
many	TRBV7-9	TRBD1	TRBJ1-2	TGTGCCAGCAGCTCCGGACAGGGCTATGGCTACACCTTC	CASSSGQGYGYTF
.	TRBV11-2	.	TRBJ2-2	TGTGCCAGTAAAACAGCCCTCCGCGTCGGGGAGCTGTTTTTT	CASKTALRVGELFF
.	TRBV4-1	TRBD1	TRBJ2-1	TGCGCCAGCAGCCCCCCGACAGGGGGGGTCGATGAGCAGTTCTTC	CASSPPTGGVDEQFF